The TCR beta chain described here comes from a study of T cell repertoires in cytomegalovirus infection. For the study at large: Recently described HLA-C-restricted plus well-studied HLA-B-restricted CMV epitopes were used. CMV infection plus the matching HLA type was flagged by public TCR beta signatures.

TCRdb reanalysed the reads using MiXCR and keeps one entry per CDR3 protein. The data hold approximately 590,000 distinct CDR3 sequences, with approximately 40% observed a single time. On this clonotype: No antigen is known for it.

The germline gives CDR1 SGHVS, CDR2 FNYEAQ. V lost 1 base and J 3 bases, leaving 13 bases between the germline ends. This CDR3 is built from 15 residues. General study findings and limits: Across the ex vivo response, the dominant clonotypes were HLA-C-restricted CMV-specific TCR beta clonotypes.

J is TRBJ2-7 and V is TRBV7-6; D possibly uses TRBD1 or TRBD2 (5 bases each). The sample here was cultured PBMCs, taken from culture after CMV antigen stimulation. The receptor was isolated from a human donor in good health (CMV status not recorded). Some clones in this sample may be carry-over from other donors' samples. CDR3 nucleotide sequence: TGTGCCAGCAGCTTAGGTGGGGACGGGTACTACGAGCAGTACTTC. Translated, it gives CASSLGGDGYYEQYF.